One T cell receptor beta chain is described in this entry. J gave up 0 bases and V 5 bases, and 5 bases lay outside the gene matches. This CDR3 region has 17 residues. The germline V gene has CDR1 LNHDA and CDR2 SQIVND (reference sequence). Per-patient samples, pretreatment and on-treatment, numbered 1 to 8. The source of the sample is a study of PD-L1 blockade in urothelial cancer. Measured with immunoSEQ multiplex PCR; TCRdb has only the in-frame clones, and not every one. The sample contains 70,000 to 75,000 clones, around four fifths of which appear only once. This specimen was PBMCs, taken around atezolizumab (anti-PD-L1) treatment. The sequence was obtained from a man between 65 and 79 years old with urothelial cancer. The V gene is TRBV19, the J gene TRBJ2-6; TRBD1 matches 9 bases. CDR3 protein: CASSPGQGRSGANVLTF. CDR3 nucleotides: TGTGCCAGTAGTCCGGGACAGGGCCGCTCTGGGGCCAACGTCCTGACTTTC.